A selection of T cell receptor beta chains follows, all from one sample in a study of OX40 agonist ivuxolimab in advanced cancers. Measured with immunoSEQ multiplex PCR; TCRdb has only the in-frame clones, and not every one. In the table there are about 150,000 clones, roughly 91% of which are singletons. Material: CD4+ or CD8+ T cells sorted from blood, obtained in a trial of the OX40 agonist ivuxolimab. All receptors derive from an adult with an advanced solid tumor such as melanoma, head and neck, liver or kidney cancer. Both conserved end residues are trimmed from each CDR3. Each record gives: V gene, CDR3 length, J gene, CDR3 protein.

>TRBV2|10|TRBJ2-7
ASRQGLEEQY
>TRBV4-2|13|TRBJ2-1
ASSQGLAGYNEQF
>TRBV28|13|TRBJ2-7
ASKFPGTGNSEQY
>TRBV11-2|12|TRBJ1-1
ASSLEQGLTEAF
>TRBV2|12|TRBJ2-3
ATRLGGVGDTQY
>TRBV6-5|11|TRBJ1-2
ASSIRENYGYT
>TRBV11-2|12|TRBJ2-7
ASSLDRVVSEQY
>TRBV18|14|TRBJ1-5
ASSPRGQSDNQPQH
>TRBV27|14|TRBJ1-2
ASRPPQDRTSYGYT
>TRBV2|10|TRBJ1-1
ASKEEPTEAF
>TRBV5-1|12|TRBJ2-5
ASSYGGHQETQY
>TRBV11-3|12|TRBJ1-6
ASSQGVHNSPLH
>TRBV19|10|TRBJ1-2
ASRDSIYGYT
>TRBV5-8|15|TRBJ1-5
ASSLGSGGGLRQPQH
>TRBV6-5|14|TRBJ2-1
ASSYSTSGRVNEQF
>TRBV10-3|9|TRBJ1-1
AIRGTGEAF
>TRBV27|12|TRBJ2-2
ASSKGVSAGELF
>TRBV6-1|15|TRBJ2-7
ASSELSLSGQGAGQY
>TRBV19|17|TRBJ2-3
ASSIGRPLRRYGTDTQY
>TRBV28|14|TRBJ1-2
ASSMPQGQGDYGYT
>TRBV19|9|TRBJ1-2
ASARAYGYT
>TRBV7-9|12|TRBJ1-2
ASSLEGASYGYT
>TRBV9|14|TRBJ1-6
ASSARDSHPDSPLH
>TRBV9|14|TRBJ2-3
ASSVDLAGGTDTQY
>TRBV11-2|13|TRBJ2-1
ASRRLAGGINEQF
>TRBV7-8|15|TRBJ2-7
ASSLEWVPGGYYEQY
>TRBV28|13|TRBJ2-7
ASSRKTGFRYEQY
>TRBV11-2|15|TRBJ1-3
ASSIRPGPFSGNTIY
>TRBV11-2|12|TRBJ1-5
ASSLQGADQPQH
>TRBV5-1|13|TRBJ2-6
ASSLGSSGANVLT
>TRBV5-1|12|TRBJ1-1
ASSSVTTNTEAF
>TRBV5-1|14|TRBJ1-1
ASSLTGGQRNTEAF
>TRBV7-2|13|TRBJ2-1
ASSPRTTLYNEQF
>TRBV19|13|TRBJ1-5
ASSKTGTGSWPQH
>TRBV4-1|14|TRBJ2-1
ASSQNRGDWYNEQF
>TRBV20-1|9|TRBJ2-7
SARGGSEQY
>TRBV4-2|15|TRBJ1-5
ASSLRVDRGKRQPQH
>TRBV2|11|TRBJ1-4
ASSGGGNEKLF
>TRBV5-6|12|TRBJ1-2
ASSLPQHPYGYT
>TRBV6-5|13|TRBJ2-6
ASSTQGNRANVLT
>TRBV28|11|TRBJ1-4
ATRAPGGEKLF
>TRBV6-6|13|TRBJ1-2
ASREYHTADYGYT
>TRBV5-5|13|TRBJ1-5
ASSLGNRREGPQH
>TRBV27|15|TRBJ2-7
ASSPTLRGSKRYEQY
>TRBV6-5|12|TRBJ1-2
ASSYSTVYYGYT
>TRBV18|12|TRBJ2-2
ASSPGGPPGELF
>TRBV5-1|16|TRBJ2-3
ASSFDRGNKKGTDTQY
>TRBV5-5|13|TRBJ2-7
ASSLGSQGDFEQY
>TRBV10-3|15|TRBJ2-1
ATQPWAAGPTDNEQF
>TRBV15|14|TRBJ1-5
ATSRPPTGGGQPQH
>TRBV18|12|TRBJ1-1
ASSQGHLNTEAF
>TRBV28|14|TRBJ2-5
ASTSPQRGGRETQY
>TRBV11-2|11|TRBJ2-7
ASSTTGMGEQY